This T cell receptor beta chain was observed in a study of response to subunit inactivated influenza vaccine. The germline V and J ends were trimmed by 4 bases and 1 base, with 11 bases remaining between them. The CDR3 contains 15 residues. CDR1 and CDR2 (germline): SGHAT, FQNNGV. TCRdb analysed the RT-PCR reads with MiXCR anew, one entry per CDR3 protein. The table includes approximately 500,000 distinct CDR3 sequences, 20% to 25% detected once. The data were also submitted as part of a second study, on T cells expressing NK-cell markers. As that report states: What made the TCR beta cDNA was 5'RACE template switching with UMIs.

The sequencing here drew on CD4+ T cells sorted from PBMCs, taken 11 to 12 days after vaccination. The chain carries TRBV11-2 and TRBJ1-3, with no clear D. This TCR derives from a man in his fifties or sixties who received an inactivated influenza vaccine. Here the CDR3 reads CASSSIGFSGNTIYF. CDR3 nucleotides: TGTGCCAGCAGCTCTATTGGGTTTTCTGGAAACACCATATATTTT.